Sequencing of this T cell receptor (beta chain) was carried out in a study of shared clonotypes between healthy human individuals. Study context: Two women and a few men aged 18 to 49 served as donors. Per donor, three plates held CD4 naive cells, three held CD4 memory, two held CD8 naive and one held CD8 memory. Findings and limits, study-wide: A reduction in generation probabilities was seen for non-shared clonotypes relative to those shared by all four donors.

The length of the CDR3 is 15 residues. The V gene end was trimmed by 3 bases and the J gene end by 6 bases; junction bases not matched to a gene: 9. CDR1 and CDR2 (germline): SGDLS, YYNGEE. The assay was immunoSEQ multiplex PCR, and TCRdb's table has in-frame clones only and misses some. The top ten clones hold about 1.5% of a sample with approximately 940,000 clones, about three quarters of them seen once. Notes on this clone: Its antigen is not known.

The chain combines TRBV9 with TRBJ1-2, with 9 bases matching TRBD1. This TCR was sampled from a man aged 18 to 30 in good health. Material: memory CD4+ T cells sorted from blood. The subset: CD45RA-negative fraction. Written as DNA, the CDR3 is TGTGCCAGCAGCGCTAATATGGACAGGGGAGATGGCTACACCTTC. It is translated as CASSANMDRGDGYTF.